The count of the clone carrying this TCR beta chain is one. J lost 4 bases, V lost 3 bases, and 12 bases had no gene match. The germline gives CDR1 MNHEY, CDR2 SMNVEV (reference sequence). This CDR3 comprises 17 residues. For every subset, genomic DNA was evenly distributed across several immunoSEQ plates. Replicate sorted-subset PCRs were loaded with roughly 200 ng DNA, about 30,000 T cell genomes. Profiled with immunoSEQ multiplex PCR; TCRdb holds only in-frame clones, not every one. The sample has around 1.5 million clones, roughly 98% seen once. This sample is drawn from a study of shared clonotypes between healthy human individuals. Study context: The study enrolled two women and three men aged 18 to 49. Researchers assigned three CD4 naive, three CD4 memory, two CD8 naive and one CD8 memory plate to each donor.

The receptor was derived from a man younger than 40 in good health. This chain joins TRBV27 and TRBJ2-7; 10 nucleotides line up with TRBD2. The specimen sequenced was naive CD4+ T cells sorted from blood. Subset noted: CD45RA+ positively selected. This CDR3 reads CASSFTRLAGVWYEQYF. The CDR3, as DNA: TGTGCCAGCAGTTTCACCCGTCTAGCGGGAGTCTGGTACGAGCAGTACTTC.